The clone carrying this TCR beta chain was found a few times. Antigen unknown. This sample is drawn from a study of T cell repertoires in cytomegalovirus infection. Study-level background: In public TCR beta signatures, there were indications of both CMV infection and matching HLA type. Study findings and constraints: Based on cumulative public TCR beta family frequency, carriers of CMV plus the relevant HLA were identified. HLA-C-restricted CMV clonotypes gave the most frequent clonotype in two of eight donors.

Deletions cut 3 bases from V and 1 base from J, with 15 bases between. Germline V gene sequence: CDR1 DFQATT, CDR2 SNEGSKA (reference sequence). The CDR3 consists of 15 residues. TCRdb re-called the reads through MiXCR, storing one row per CDR3 protein. This table holds around 450,000 distinct CDR3 sequences, about a third found once. The source material was PBMCs. The rearrangement uses TRBV20-1 and TRBJ1-1, with D maybe TRBD1 (6 bases). The source of this sequence is a human donor in good health (CMV status not recorded). Some clones in this sample may be carry-over from other donors' samples. CDR3: CSARQQGIRNTEAFF. The CDR3, as DNA: TGCAGTGCTAGGCAGCAGGGGATTAGGAACACTGAAGCTTTCTTT.